This TCR beta chain was documented in a study of T cell repertoires in cytomegalovirus infection. Across the study: Public TCR beta signatures were indicative of both CMV infection and a matching HLA type.

Points on this clonotype: Its antigen is as yet unknown.

Study-wide findings and caveats: Adding up the frequency of public TCR beta families identified people who carried CMV plus the relevant HLA. Predominance within the ex vivo response was attributable to HLA-C-restricted CMV-specific TCR beta clonotypes.

Germline-derived CDR1 and CDR2 are LNHDA and SQIVND (reference sequence). CDR3 length equals 14 residues. The junction had 0 bases not matched to a gene; V was cut back by 7 bases and J by 1 base. TCRdb called the reads again in MiXCR, with one record for every CDR3 protein. The repertoire holds some 450,000 distinct CDR3 sequences, with approximately 33% as singletons. Sequencing used PBMCs. The gene calls are TRBV19 and TRBJ2-4; TRBD2 aligns across 11 bases. The sequence derives from a human donor in good health (CMV status not recorded). Some clones in this sample may be carry-over from other donors' samples. The CDR3 spells CASTSGGAKNIQYF. DNA for the CDR3: TGTGCCAGTACTAGCGGGGGGGCCAAAAACATTCAGTACTTC.